The 24 T cell receptor beta chains below were found in one sample sequenced in a study of Graves' ophthalmopathy and Graves' hyperthyroidism (dated by TCRdb to the late 2010s). TCRdb lists the instrument as Illumina HiSeq 2000. For repertoire sequencing, TCR beta CDR3 regions were amplified from RNA transcripts. HTBI primers and the Qiagen OneStep RT-PCR kit were used in a first-round RT-PCR, which was followed by a second-round multiplex PCR, size selection and purification. In TCRdb, the public reads were trimmed at Q25 with fastp and aligned with MiXCR, with productive beta chains retained. Each entry is one CDR3 protein sequence, shown with its most common DNA and genes. A total of about 740,000 distinct CDR3 sequences appear in this sample, approximately 40% of them only once. The top ten clonotypes cover 44% of the sample. Material for sequencing was peripheral blood. The receptors shown here come from an adult man with Graves' ophthalmopathy.

Worth noting for this clonotype: At one of its ends the junction is not consistent with the germline gene, which may arise from a read error. V is TRBV24-1 and J is TRBJ1-5, with D unclear. This CDR3 has 15 amino acids. CDR1 and CDR2 (germline): KGHDR, SFDVKD. CDR3 DNA sequence: TGTGCCAGCAGTTATACGGCGGCTAGCAATCAGCCCCAGCATTTT. It yields the protein CASSYTAASNQPQHF.

There are many counts of this clonotype. The chain combines TRBV7-9 with TRBJ1-1; D is ambiguous. CDR3 length: 13 residues. Between the trimmed V and J ends, which lost 3 bases and 3 bases, there was a span of 8 bases. Looked up from germline, CDR1 is SEHNR and CDR2 is FQNEAQ (reference sequence). The CDR3 loop reads CASSFSRDTEAFF. The CDR3, as DNA: TGTGCCAGCAGCTTTTCAAGGGACACTGAAGCTTTCTTT.

The sample holds one count of this clonotype. A read error may explain this, as a much larger clone is one base away. The missing conserved phenylalanine or tryptophan at the end of this CDR3 makes a read error likely. This rearrangement joins TRBV2 to TRBJ2-5; 11 nucleotides match TRBD1. Trimming took 7 bases from V and 5 from J; bases not matched to a gene: 9. Looked up from germline, CDR1 is SNHLY and CDR2 is FYNNEI. This CDR3 contains 15 residues. The CDR3 protein is CASMGRTGGRETQYL. The CDR3 DNA reads TGTGCCAGCATGGGTCGGACAGGGGGCAGGGAGACCCAGTACCTC.

This chain links TRBV7-2 with TRBJ2-5, with D perhaps being TRBD1 or TRBD2 (5 bases each). The germline CDR1 and CDR2 sequences are SGHTA and FQGNSA. CDR3 size: 13 residues. Trimming removed 6 bases from V and 5 bases from J, with 13 bases in between. The CDR3, as DNA: TGTGCCAGCAGTGACCGAGGGGTTGAGACCCAGTACTTC. It encodes CASSDRGVETQYF.

This clonotype was counted between two and nine times. This chain joins TRBV27 and TRBJ1-5; no definite D call. Trimming took 6 bases from V and 7 from J, leaving 16 bases between them. Germline assignment: CDR1 MNHEY and CDR2 SMNVEV (reference sequence). The CDR3 is 14 amino acids. Here the CDR3 reads CASRSSGFGQPQHF. The CDR3 region has the DNA TGTGCCAGCAGGTCATCGGGGTTTGGGCAGCCCCAGCATTTT.

The rearrangement uses TRBV7-3 and TRBJ1-5; 12 nucleotides match TRBD1. The CDR3 is 19 residues long. V was pared by 1 base and J by 4 bases, with 11 bases of the junction left unmatched. Germline V gene lookup returns CDR1 SGHTA and CDR2 FQGTGA. The CDR3 loop reads CASSLRMTGQGARNQPQHF. DNA of the CDR3: TGTGCCAGCAGCTTAAGAATGACGGGACAGGGGGCGAGGAATCAGCCCCAGCATTTT.

This clonotype was observed at least ten times. This chain uses TRBV7-8 with TRBJ2-7; D not resolved. Germline V gene data show CDR1 as SGHVS and CDR2 as FQNEAQ. The CDR3 extends over 13 amino acids. Trimming left V 5 bases short and J 3 bases short, with 11 bases between. In DNA form, the CDR3 reads TGTGCCAGCAGCGTTGCAGGCTTCTACGAGCAGTACTTC. Residues: CASSVAGFYEQYF.

V gene TRBV11-1 combines with J gene TRBJ1-2; TRBD1 matches at 8 bases. The ends lost 5 bases at V and 10 bases at J; junction bases unmatched: 9. CDR1 and CDR2 (germline): SGHAT, FQDESV (reference sequence). The CDR3 sequence is 13 residues long. CDR3 bases: TGTGCCAGCAGCCATGGACAGGGCGGAGACTACACCTTC. It codes for CASSHGQGGDYTF.

The chain carries TRBV7-3 and TRBJ1-4, with D possibly matching TRBD1 (6 bases). The length of the CDR3 is 15 residues. Germline-derived CDR1 and CDR2 are SGHTA and FQGTGA. V was cut by 4 bases and J by 2 bases, with 11 bases left in between. CDR3 sequence reads: CASSYWTVTNEKLFF. The CDR3 coding sequence is TGTGCCAGCAGCTATTGGACAGTTACTAATGAAAAACTGTTTTTT. The full variable domain, its missing parts supplied by reference TRBV7-3 and TRBJ1-4, is GAGVSQTPSNKVTEKGKYVELRCDPISGHTALYWYRQSLGQGPEFLIYFQGTGAADDSGLPNDRFFAVRPEGSVSTLKIQRTERGDSAVYLCASSYWTVTNEKLFFGSGTQLSVL.

The chain couples TRBV7-9 to TRBJ1-5, with 9 nucleotides matching TRBD1. In germline, CDR1 is SEHNR, CDR2 FQNEAQ (reference sequence). The V gene end was trimmed by 3 bases and the J gene end by 4 bases; junction bases not matched to a gene: 10. This CDR3 is built from 17 residues. The CDR3 DNA reads TGTGCCAGCAGCTTGAGTATAGGGACAGGGAAGAATCAGCCCCAGCATTTT. Its protein product is CASSLSIGTGKNQPQHF.

As for this clonotype: A much larger clone is a single base away; this may be a read error. V is TRBV19 and J is TRBJ2-7; D ambiguous. Germline V gene sequence: CDR1 LNHDA, CDR2 SQIVND (reference sequence). This CDR3 region has 12 residues. DNA for the CDR3: TGTGCCAGTAGTATGAAGGGCTACGAGCAGTGCTTC. Residues: CASSMKGYEQCF.

V is TRBV2 and J is TRBJ1-5; D is ambiguous. The CDR3 spans 15 residues. Trimming shortened V by 6 bases and J by 11 bases, and 23 bases separated the two germline ends. CDR1 SNHLY and CDR2 FYNNEI come from the germline V gene. Here the CDR3 DNA reads TGTGCCAGCAGCCCCACGGCGGGTGACTCGGAGACCCAGCATTTT. It is translated as CASSPTAGDSETQHF.

The CDR3, as DNA: TGTGCCAGCAGCCCGGGGGGGACACTTTCCTACGAGCAGTACTTC. It specifies CASSPGGTLSYEQYF. The V call is TRBV7-6, the J call TRBJ2-7; 8 bases agree with TRBD2. Germline V lookup: CDR1 SGHVS, CDR2 FNYEAQ. Trimming took 5 bases from V and 1 from J; bases not matched to a gene: 7. This CDR3 has 15 amino acids.

This clonotype was recorded a few times. CDR3 region: CASSLEGRTQPQHF. In DNA, the CDR3 is TGTGCCAGCAGCTTAGAGGGAAGAACGCAGCCCCAGCATTTT. The J gene is TRBJ1-5, the V gene TRBV7-2; no definite D call. Germline V lookup: CDR1 SGHTA, CDR2 FQGNSA. Trimming stripped 1 base from V and 7 bases from J, with 11 bases between. The length of the CDR3 is 14 residues. The full variable domain, with the rest looked up from reference TRBV7-2 and TRBJ1-5, is GAGVSQSPSNKVTEKGKDVELRCDPISGHTALYWYRQSLGQGLEFLIYFQGNSAPDKSGLPSDRFSAERTGGSVSTLTIQRTQQEDSAVYLCASSLEGRTQPQHFGDGTRLSIL.

A few counts support this clonotype. The chain combines TRBV5-1 with TRBJ2-2; perhaps D is TRBD1 or TRBD2 (5 bases each). In germline, CDR1 is SGHRS, CDR2 YFSETQ. The CDR3 runs 14 residues. Trimming stripped 7 bases from V and 5 bases from J, with 15 bases between. This CDR3 reads CASGDAGATGELFF. The CDR3, as DNA: TGCGCCAGCGGAGACGCCGGGGCGACCGGGGAGCTGTTTTTT. The full variable domain, in which reference TRBV5-1 and TRBJ2-2 provide the parts outside the CDR3, is KAGVTQTPRYLIKTRGQQVTLSCSPISGHRSVSWYQQTPGQGLQFLFEYFSETQRNKGNFPGRFSGRQFSNSRSEMNVSTLELGDSALYLCASGDAGATGELFFGEGSRLTVL.

This chain uses TRBV9 with TRBJ2-7, with TRBD2 matching over 9 bases. CDR3 length equals 15 residues. With 7 bases clipped from V and 4 bases from J, the junction kept 12 bases outside the gene matches. Germline-derived CDR1 and CDR2 are SGDLS and YYNGEE. The CDR3 DNA reads TGTGCCAGCTCATCGCTAGCGGGAAAAGTTTACGAGCAGTACTTC. This codes for CASSSLAGKVYEQYF.

This clonotype showed up just a few times. This chain uses TRBV12-3 or TRBV12-4 with TRBJ1-2; D gene unclear. V lost 4 bases, J lost 4 bases, and 19 bases lay in between. The CDR3 length is 16 residues. In nucleotides, the CDR3 is TGTGCCAGCAGTTCCCTGGGGAGGGTTAGGGCCTATGGCTACACCTTC. Protein: CASSSLGRVRAYGYTF.

This clonotype was detected only a few times. This chain uses TRBV2 with TRBJ2-6; D remains ambiguous. Germline CDR1 reads SNHLY; CDR2 reads FYNNEI. The CDR3 loop spans 13 amino acids. V lost 2 bases and J 3 bases, leaving 2 bases between the germline ends. CDR3 sequence: CASSERGANVLTF. In DNA, the CDR3 is TGTGCCAGCAGTGAACGTGGGGCCAACGTCCTGACTTTC.

This rearrangement joins TRBV7-2 to TRBJ1-2; D uncertain. CDR3 size: 11 residues. Germline V gene sequence: CDR1 SGHTA, CDR2 FQGNSA. V dropped 9 bases and J dropped 4 bases, with 9 bases sitting between them. The CDR3 region has the DNA TGTGCCAGAACGAAGGGCTATGGCTACACCTTC. Its translation: CARTKGYGYTF.

This clonotype was counted between two and nine times. The V call is TRBV19, the J call TRBJ1-5, with D uncertain. V lost 9 bases and J 7 bases, leaving 13 bases between the germline ends. Germline CDR1 and CDR2: LNHDA and SQIVND (reference sequence). The CDR3 contains 12 residues. CDR3 nucleotide sequence: TGTGCCAGCCAACGATTGGGACAGCCCCAGCATTTT. The encoded protein is CASQRLGQPQHF.

This chain connects TRBV12-3 or TRBV12-4 to TRBJ2-7, with 9 nucleotides matching TRBD2. The CDR3 totals 14 residues. V lost 6 bases and J lost 6; bases outside the gene matches: 9. CDR3: CASSPSGIRLEQYF. CDR3 bases: TGTGCCAGCAGCCCTAGCGGGATTCGCCTCGAGCAGTACTTC.

This clonotype was seen repeatedly, ten times or more. The V call is TRBV9, the J call TRBJ1-2; D gene uncertain. The V gene's germline CDR1 is SGDLS and CDR2 YYNGEE. The length of the CDR3 is 11 residues. V shed 3 bases and J shed 9 bases, with 9 bases lying between them. The CDR3 loop reads CASSAGASYTF. DNA for the CDR3: TGTGCCAGCAGCGCAGGAGCAAGCTACACCTTC.

The V call is TRBV19, the J call TRBJ2-5; D is unresolved. Trimming removed 3 bases from V and 3 bases from J, with 11 bases in between. Looked up from germline, CDR1 is LNHDA and CDR2 is SQIVND (reference sequence). The CDR3 is 14 amino acids. The CDR3 nucleotides read TGTGCCAGTAGTATTGGGTCAGGAGAAGAGACCCAGTACTTC. It yields the protein CASSIGSGEETQYF. Full variable domain (outside the CDR3, taken from reference TRBV19 and TRBJ2-5): DGGITQSPKYLFRKEGQNVTLSCEQNLNHDAMYWYRQDPGQGLRLIYYSQIVNDFQKGDIAEGYSVSREKKESFPLTVTSAQKNPTAFYLCASSIGSGEETQYFGPGTRLLVL.

This clonotype was recorded at least ten times. The V and J genes are TRBV7-9 and TRBJ2-7, with TRBD2 matching 8 bases. Germline V gene data show CDR1 as SEHNR and CDR2 as FQNEAQ (reference sequence). The V gene end was trimmed by 2 bases and the J gene end by 3 bases; junction bases not matched to a gene: 0. CDR3 length: 13 residues. The CDR3 reads CASSLTSGYEQYF. In DNA form, the CDR3 reads TGTGCCAGCAGCTTAACTAGCGGCTACGAGCAGTACTTC.